The entry that follows covers one TCR beta chain sequence. Only a few counts were recorded for this clone. Its antigen is not yet known. No base qualities exist here, and no much larger clone lies one base off it. The data derive from a study of neoadjuvant nivolumab and ipilimumab in lung cancer (TCRdb year 2020). General notes on the study: Nivolumab was administered intravenously at 3 mg/kg on days 1, 15 and 29, and in the combination arm ipilimumab 1 mg/kg was added on day 1 only. The primary trial endpoint was the major pathologic response (MPR) rate in the intention-to-treat population in each study arm. A total of around 46 patients with operable NSCLC were treated in the trial, with 23 randomized to nivolumab monotherapy and about 21 randomized to nivolumab plus ipilimumab. TCR repertoires in pretherapy (baseline) peripheral blood were compared with TCR repertoires in tumors resected at surgery after neoadjuvant immune checkpoint blockade. Matched pretherapy and resected tumor pairs were analyzed for seven patients, of whom four received nivolumab and three received nivolumab plus ipilimumab.

The protocol used for the library was the immunoSEQ multiplex PCR assay. The authors processed their data as follows. Richness and clonality were used to summarize the repertoires, and clones that significantly expanded or contracted between pre- and post-therapy samples were identified. TCRdb stores this immuneACCESS table with in-frame sequences only. Part of the clones is absent; in the studies checked, under half of the shortfall reflects unresolved V genes, and no reason is known for the rest. V and J calls and clone size are those listed in that table; D and trimming were worked out from the DNA. Recorded for this sample are about 20,000 clones; around 76% of them occurred a single time. The ten top clones hold around 7% of the sample. The full study reports these points: A small number of samples was subjected to TCR sequencing. No significant correlation was found between TCR clonality and pathologic tumor regression, and only one major-pathologic-response sample was available for the clonality analysis. Richness in tumors resected after neoadjuvant therapy showed a positive correlation with pretherapy blood TCR richness (Spearman R of about 0.82). TCR richness and clonality were greater in resected tumors than in tumor-adjacent uninvolved lung, and increases were seen in more dual-therapy-treated tumors. From pretherapy to surgery, tumor T-cell richness and clonality went up in three of three dual-therapy tumors, versus only two of four nivolumab-treated tumors.

The V end gives up 8 bases and the J end 5 bases, leaving 6 bases in the junction not matched to a gene. The CDR3 covers 14 residues, taking in both the cysteine and the phenylalanine. Just CDR3 DNA is preserved here, 42 bases in frame from base 1. Per the germline V gene (reference sequence), LNHNV is the CDR1 and YYDKDF is the CDR2. What the time point label conveys for this sample: at surgical resection after neoadjuvant nivolumab +/- ipilimumab. Samples were obtained from the phase 2 randomized NEOSTAR trial, in which neoadjuvant nivolumab or nivolumab plus ipilimumab followed by surgery was tested in operable NSCLC.

This specimen was tumor tissue, taken after neoadjuvant nivolumab, alone or with ipilimumab, at or shortly before surgery. The chain is assembled from TRBV15 and TRBJ2-7, and TRBD2 matches 13 of the central bases. The source of this sequence is an adult with non-small cell lung cancer. The CDR3 loop reads CATGRLAGGHEQYF. The nucleotides are TGTGCCACCGGTCGACTAGCGGGAGGCCACGAGCAGTACTTC. Here the CDR3 is joined to the reference TRBV15 and TRBJ2-7 genes, and the full variable domain is: DAMVIQNPRYQVTQFGKPVTLSCSQTLNHNVMYWYQQKSSQAPKLLFHYYDKDFNNEADTPDNFQSRRPNTSFCFLDIRSPGLGDTAMYLCATGRLAGGHEQYFGPGTRLTVT.